This T cell receptor (beta chain) emerged from a study of T cells expressing NK-cell markers. Study-wide background: TCR beta repertoires came from sorted CD3+CD56+NKG2C+, CD3+CD56+NKG2C- and CD3+CD56-NKG2C+ T cells. Eight donors were sequenced, of whom seven were HCMV-seropositive, while the remaining one was HCMV-seronegative. The study's findings and limits: These clonotypes additionally ranked first within the CD3+CD56-NKG2C+ fraction of a handful of donors.

Researchers built TCR beta cDNA using 5'RACE template switching with UMIs. TCRdb reprocessed the 5' RACE reads and keeps a single row for each CDR3 protein, giving no DNA. The listing records 400,000 or so distinct CDR3 sequences. Concerning this clonotype: Its matching antigen is unknown.

From germline, CDR1 is DFQATT and CDR2 SNEGSKA (reference sequence). The CDR3 length is 13 residues. The source material was blood T cells: a sorted CD56 or NKG2C T cell subset, CD4+ or CD8+ T cells, or bulk PBMC T cells (not recorded which). This receptor was taken from a woman between 45 and 65 years old in good health. The J gene is TRBJ2-1, the V gene TRBV20-1. This CDR3 is CSATAAGYNEQFF.